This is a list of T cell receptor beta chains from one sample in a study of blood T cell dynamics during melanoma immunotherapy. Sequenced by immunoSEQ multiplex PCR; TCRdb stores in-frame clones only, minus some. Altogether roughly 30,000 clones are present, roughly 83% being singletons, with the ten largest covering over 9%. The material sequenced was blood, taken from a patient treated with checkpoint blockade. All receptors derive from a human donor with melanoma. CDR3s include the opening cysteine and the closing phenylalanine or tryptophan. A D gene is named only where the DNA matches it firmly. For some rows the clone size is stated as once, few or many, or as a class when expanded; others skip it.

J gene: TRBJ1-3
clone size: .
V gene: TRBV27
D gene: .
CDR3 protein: CASSLTTSGNTIYF
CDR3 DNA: TGTGCCAGCAGTTTGACGACGTCTGGAAACACCATATATTTT

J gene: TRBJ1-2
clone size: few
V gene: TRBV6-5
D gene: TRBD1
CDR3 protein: CASSSPRQGSYGYTF
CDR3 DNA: TGTGCCAGCAGTTCTCCTAGACAGGGCTCTTATGGCTACACCTTC

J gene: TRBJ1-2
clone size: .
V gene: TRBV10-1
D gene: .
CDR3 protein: CASSDRGRVPLYGYTF
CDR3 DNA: TGCGCCAGCAGTGATAGGGGACGGGTCCCCCTCTATGGCTACACCTTC

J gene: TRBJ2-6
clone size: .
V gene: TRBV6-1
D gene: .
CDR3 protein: CASSEGASGANVLTF
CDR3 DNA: TGTGCCAGCAGTGAAGGGGCGTCTGGGGCCAACGTCCTGACTTTC

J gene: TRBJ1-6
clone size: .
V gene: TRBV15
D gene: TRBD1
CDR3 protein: CATSSAGQGKAHSPLHF
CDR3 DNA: TGTGCCACCAGCAGCGCCGGACAGGGCAAGGCGCACTCACCCCTCCACTTT

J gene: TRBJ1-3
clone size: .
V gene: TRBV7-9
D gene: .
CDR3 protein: CASSYPRGGSGNTIYF
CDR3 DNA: TGTGCCAGCAGCTACCCCAGGGGAGGGTCTGGAAACACCATATATTTT

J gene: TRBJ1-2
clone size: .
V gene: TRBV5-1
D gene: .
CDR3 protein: CASSPRESGGYTF
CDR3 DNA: TGCGCCAGCAGCCCCCGGGAGTCCGGTGGCTACACCTTC

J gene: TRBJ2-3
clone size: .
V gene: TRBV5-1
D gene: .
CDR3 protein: CASSLEFSNTQYF
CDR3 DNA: TGCGCCAGCAGCTTGGAGTTCAGCAATACGCAGTATTTT

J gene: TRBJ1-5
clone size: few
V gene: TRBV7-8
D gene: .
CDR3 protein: CASSLSSGVGPGNQPQHF
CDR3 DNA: TGTGCCAGCAGCTTATCGTCTGGCGTAGGACCTGGCAATCAGCCCCAGCATTTT

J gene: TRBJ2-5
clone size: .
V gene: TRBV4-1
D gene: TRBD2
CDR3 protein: CASSLGTSGRARETQYF
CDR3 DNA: TGCGCCAGCAGCCTCGGGACTAGCGGGAGGGCTAGAGAGACCCAGTACTTC

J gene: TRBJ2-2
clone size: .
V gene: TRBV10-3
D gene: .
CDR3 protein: CAIKRGESTGELFF
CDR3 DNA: TGTGCCATCAAACGCGGGGAATCCACCGGGGAGCTGTTTTTT

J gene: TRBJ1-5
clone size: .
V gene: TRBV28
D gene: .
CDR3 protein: CASSLTGDRPQHF
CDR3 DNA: TGTGCCAGCAGCCTTACAGGAGACCGGCCCCAGCATTTT

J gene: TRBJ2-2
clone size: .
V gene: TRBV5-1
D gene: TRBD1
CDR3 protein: CASRTGPTGELFF
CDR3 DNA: TGCGCCAGCAGGACAGGGCCCACCGGGGAGCTGTTTTTT

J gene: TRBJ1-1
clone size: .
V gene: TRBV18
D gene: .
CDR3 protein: CASSPSLNTEAFF
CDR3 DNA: TGTGCCAGCTCACCTTCTTTGAACACTGAAGCTTTCTTT

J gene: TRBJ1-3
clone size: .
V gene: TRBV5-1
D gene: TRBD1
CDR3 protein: CASRSTGTGANTIYF
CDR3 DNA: TGCGCCAGCAGGTCGACCGGGACAGGGGCAAACACCATATATTTT

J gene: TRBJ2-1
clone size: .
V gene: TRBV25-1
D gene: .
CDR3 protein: CTSSDLLESSYNEQFF
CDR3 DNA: TGTACCAGCAGTGATCTACTAGAGAGCTCCTACAATGAGCAGTTCTTC

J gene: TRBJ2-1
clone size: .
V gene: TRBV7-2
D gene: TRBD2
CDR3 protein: CASSAGLAGGNNEQFF
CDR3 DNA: TGTGCCAGCAGCGCAGGACTAGCGGGGGGGAACAATGAGCAGTTCTTC

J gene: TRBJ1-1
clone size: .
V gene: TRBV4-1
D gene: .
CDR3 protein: CASSQVVGQNTEAFF
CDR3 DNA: TGCGCCAGCAGCCAAGTGGTGGGACAGAACACTGAAGCTTTCTTT

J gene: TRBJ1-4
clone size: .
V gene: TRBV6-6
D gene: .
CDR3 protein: CASMKNRSEKLFF
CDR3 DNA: TGTGCCAGCATGAAAAATAGGAGTGAAAAACTGTTTTTT

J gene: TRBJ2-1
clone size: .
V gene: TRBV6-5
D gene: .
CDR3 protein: CASSYSRGTYNEQFF
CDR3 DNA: TGTGCCAGCAGTTACTCCCGGGGAACTTACAATGAGCAGTTCTTC

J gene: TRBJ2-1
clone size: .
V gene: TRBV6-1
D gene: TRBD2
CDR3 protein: CASSELSGLGSYNEQFF
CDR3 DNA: TGTGCCAGCAGTGAATTGTCCGGACTAGGCTCCTACAATGAGCAGTTCTTC

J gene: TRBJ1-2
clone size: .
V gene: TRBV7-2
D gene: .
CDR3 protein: CASSLSLLPPFNTF
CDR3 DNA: TGTGCCAGCAGCTTATCTCTGCTTCCCCCGTTCAACACCTTC

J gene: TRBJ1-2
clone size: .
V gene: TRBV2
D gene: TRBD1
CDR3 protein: CASGRTGDYYGYTF
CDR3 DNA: TGTGCCAGTGGAAGGACAGGCGACTACTATGGCTACACCTTC

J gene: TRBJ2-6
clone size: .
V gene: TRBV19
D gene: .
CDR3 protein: CASSTGTSPNVLTF
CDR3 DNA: TGTGCCAGTAGTACAGGGACATCTCCCAACGTCCTGACTTTC

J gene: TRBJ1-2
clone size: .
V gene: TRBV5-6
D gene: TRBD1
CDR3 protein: CASSMRQGNYGYTF
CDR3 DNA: TGTGCCAGCAGCATGAGACAGGGCAACTATGGCTACACCTTC

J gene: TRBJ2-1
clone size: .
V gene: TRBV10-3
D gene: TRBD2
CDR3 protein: CAIFTSGSSYNEQFF
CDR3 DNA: TGTGCCATCTTTACTAGCGGGAGCTCCTACAATGAGCAGTTCTTC

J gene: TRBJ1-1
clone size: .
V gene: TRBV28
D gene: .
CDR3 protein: CASSPLGGRNTEAFF
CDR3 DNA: TGTGCCAGCAGTCCTCTCGGTGGTAGGAACACTGAAGCTTTCTTT

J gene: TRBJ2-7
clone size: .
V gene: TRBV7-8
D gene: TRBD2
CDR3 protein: CASSLAGLYYEQYF
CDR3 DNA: TGTGCCAGCAGCCTAGCGGGACTGTACTACGAGCAGTACTTC

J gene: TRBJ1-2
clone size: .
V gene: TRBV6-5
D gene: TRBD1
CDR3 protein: CASSFDRGVWGYTF
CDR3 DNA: TGTGCCAGCAGCTTCGACAGGGGGGTTTGGGGCTACACCTTC

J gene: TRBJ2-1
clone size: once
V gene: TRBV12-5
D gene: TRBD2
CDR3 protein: CASGLDHSGRYEQFF
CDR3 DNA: TGTGCTAGTGGTTTGGACCATAGCGGGAGATATGAGCAGTTCTTC

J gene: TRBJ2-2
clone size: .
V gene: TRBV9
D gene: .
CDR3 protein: CASSVGWTVNTGELFF
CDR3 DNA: TGTGCCAGCAGCGTAGGTTGGACTGTGAACACCGGGGAGCTGTTTTTT

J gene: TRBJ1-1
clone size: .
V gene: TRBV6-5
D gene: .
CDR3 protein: CASSYEGVTLNTEAFF
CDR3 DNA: TGTGCCAGCAGTTACGAAGGGGTTACACTGAACACTGAAGCTTTCTTT

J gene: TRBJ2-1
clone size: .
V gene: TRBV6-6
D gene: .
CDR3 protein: CASSTKTGAAYNEQFF
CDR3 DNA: TGTGCCAGCAGCACGAAAACCGGGGCGGCCTACAATGAGCAGTTCTTC

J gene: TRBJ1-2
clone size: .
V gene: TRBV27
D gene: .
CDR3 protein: CASSNDRFLYGYTF
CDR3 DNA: TGTGCCAGCAGCAACGACAGGTTCCTCTATGGCTACACCTTC

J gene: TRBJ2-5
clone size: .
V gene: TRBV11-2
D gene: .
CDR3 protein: CASRGVDGGETQYF
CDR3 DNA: TGTGCCAGCAGGGGGGTCGACGGGGGAGAGACCCAGTACTTC

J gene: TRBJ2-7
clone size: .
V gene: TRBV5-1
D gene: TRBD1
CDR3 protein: CASTTGGIDEQYF
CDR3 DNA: TGCGCCAGTACTACAGGGGGCATCGACGAGCAGTACTTC

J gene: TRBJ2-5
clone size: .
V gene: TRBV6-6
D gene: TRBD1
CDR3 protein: CASSYGDRVQETQYF
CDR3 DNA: TGTGCCAGCAGTTACGGCGACAGGGTCCAAGAGACCCAGTACTTC

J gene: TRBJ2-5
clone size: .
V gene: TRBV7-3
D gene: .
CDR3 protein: CASSSGHQETQYF
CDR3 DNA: TGTGCCAGCAGCTCCGGCCATCAAGAGACCCAGTACTTC

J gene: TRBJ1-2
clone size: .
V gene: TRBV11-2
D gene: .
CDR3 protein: CASSPSGGLWSGYTF
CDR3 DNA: TGTGCCAGCAGCCCCTCGGGGGGTTTGTGGTCGGGCTACACCTTC

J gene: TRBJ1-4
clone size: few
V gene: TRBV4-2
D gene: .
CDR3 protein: CASHFEGEKLFF
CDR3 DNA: TGTGCCAGTCATTTCGAGGGTGAAAAACTGTTTTTT

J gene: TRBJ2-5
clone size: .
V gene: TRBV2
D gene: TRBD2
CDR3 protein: CASSGGTSGGQETQYF
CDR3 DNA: TGTGCCAGCAGTGGCGGGACTAGCGGGGGCCAAGAGACCCAGTACTTC

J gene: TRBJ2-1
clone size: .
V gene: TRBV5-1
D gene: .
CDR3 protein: CASSFQTSYNEQFF
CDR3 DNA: TGCGCCAGCAGCTTCCAGACCTCCTACAATGAGCAGTTCTTC

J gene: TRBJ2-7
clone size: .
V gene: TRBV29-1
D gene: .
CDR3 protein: CSVELGYEQYF
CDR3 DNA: TGCAGCGTTGAACTGGGCTACGAGCAGTACTTC

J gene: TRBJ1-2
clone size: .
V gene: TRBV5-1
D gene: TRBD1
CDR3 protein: CASSLSPGQDYGYTF
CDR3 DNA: TGCGCCAGCAGCTTGAGTCCGGGACAGGACTATGGCTACACCTTC

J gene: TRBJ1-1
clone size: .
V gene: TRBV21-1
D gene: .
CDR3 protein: CASSNQGVNTEAFF
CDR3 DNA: TGTGCCAGCAGCAATCAGGGGGTGAACACTGAAGCTTTCTTT

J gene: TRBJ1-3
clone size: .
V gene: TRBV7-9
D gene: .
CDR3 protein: CASSPRTASGNTIYF
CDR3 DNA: TGTGCCAGCAGCCCCAGGACAGCCTCTGGAAACACCATATATTTT